These 30 T cell receptor beta chains share one sample of origin, sequenced in a study of cytomegalovirus exposure and HLA in healthy donors. The PCR was carried out with 60 Vbeta primers and 13 Jbeta primers. Profiled with immunoSEQ multiplex PCR; TCRdb holds only in-frame clones, not every one. The sample gives 95,000 to 120,000 clones, roughly four fifths of which show up once; 2.5% is in the top ten. Material: PBMCs. All receptors come from a woman under 30 in good health and CMV-seronegative.

CDR3 nucleotides: TGTGCCAGCAGTTTAAAAACTAGCGAGCAGTTCTTC. Protein sequence: CASSLKTSEQFF. The genes are TRBV28 and TRBJ2-1, with TRBD2 as a possible D gene (6 bases). Germline V gene data show CDR1 as MDHEN and CDR2 as SYDVKM. There are 12 residues in the CDR3. The V end was cut by 2 bases, the J end by 10 bases, with 9 bases between.

This clone appeared once. V gene TRBV4-3 combines with J gene TRBJ1-1; perhaps TRBD1 as D (5 bases). V was clipped by 0 bases and J by 5 bases, with 16 bases between them. Germline V lookup: CDR1 LGHNA, CDR2 YSLEER. This CDR3 spans 16 amino acids. CDR3 DNA: TGCGCCAGCAGCCAAGATTATCGCCGGGGGGGAACTGAAGCTTTCTTT. Protein sequence: CASSQDYRRGGTEAFF.

The chain carries TRBV7-2 and TRBJ2-5; TRBD1 aligns across 9 bases. The J call may be in error: the DNA end matches TRBJ2-7 better. This CDR3 has 15 residues. Germline V gene sequence: CDR1 SGHTA, CDR2 FQGNSA. CDR3 sequence reads: CASRWTGVGLYEQYF. The CDR3 bases are TGTGCCAGCAGATGGACAGGGGTGGGATTATACGAGCAGTACTTC.

The J gene is TRBJ1-2, the V gene TRBV5-1; 8 bases agree with TRBD1. The germline V gene has CDR1 SGHRS and CDR2 YFSETQ. The CDR3 has 14 amino acids. V was clipped by 0 bases and J by 3 bases; unmatched bases: 1. CDR3 DNA sequence: TGCGCCAGCAGCTTGGAGGGACAGGACTATGGCTACACCTTC. This gives the protein CASSLEGQDYGYTF.

This chain joins TRBV11-3 and TRBJ1-4, with 7 bases fitting TRBD1. Germline lookup yields CDR1 SGHNT and CDR2 YENEEA. The CDR3 spans 14 residues. The J segment lost 7 bases and the V segment lost 5 bases, leaving 7 bases of the junction unmatched. CDR3 DNA sequence: TGTGCCAGCAGCATAAGGGGGCAGCGTGAAAAACTGTTTTTT. Translation: CASSIRGQREKLFF.

The chain has TRBV28 and TRBJ1-5; D not resolved. CDR3 length: 13 amino acids. Germline V gene sequence: CDR1 MDHEN, CDR2 SYDVKM. V gave up 10 bases and J gave up 3 bases, with 13 bases separating them. CDR3 loop: CATHWRANQPQHF. The CDR3, as DNA: TGTGCCACCCACTGGAGGGCCAATCAGCCCCAGCATTTT.

This chain links TRBV9 with TRBJ1-1; D is unresolved. The CDR3 runs 14 residues. V was clipped by 0 bases and J by 2 bases, with 8 bases between them. In germline, CDR1 is SGDLS, CDR2 YYNGEE. CDR3 sequence: CASSVAPGNTEAFF. The CDR3 nucleotides read TGTGCCAGCAGCGTAGCTCCGGGAAACACTGAAGCTTTCTTT.

V is TRBV19 and J is TRBJ2-7, with D possibly matching TRBD2 (6 bases). This CDR3 contains 14 residues. CDR1 LNHDA and CDR2 SQIVND come from the germline V gene (reference sequence). Between the trimmed V and J ends, which lost 3 bases and 3 bases, there was a span of 12 bases. DNA of the CDR3: TGTGCCAGTAGTATGCGGGACTTCTACTACGAGCAGTACTTC. Its protein product is CASSMRDFYYEQYF.

The J gene is TRBJ2-3, the V gene TRBV9; TRBD2 matches at 9 bases. The CDR3 has 15 residues. After removal of 5 bases from V and 0 bases from J, the junction contained 4 bases not matched to a gene. Germline-derived CDR1 and CDR2 are SGDLS and YYNGEE. The CDR3 spells CASRATSGSTDTQYF. The CDR3 DNA is TGTGCCAGCAGAGCCACTAGCGGGAGCACAGATACGCAGTATTTT.

The chain couples TRBV7-9 to TRBJ2-5, with D perhaps matching TRBD1 (6 bases). V lost 5 bases to trimming and J lost 4 bases, with 14 bases between them. The V gene's germline CDR1 is SEHNR and CDR2 FQNEAQ (reference sequence). This CDR3 has 14 residues. This CDR3 is CASSRTGSGETQYF. The CDR3 region has the DNA TGTGCCAGCAGCCGTACAGGGTCGGGAGAGACCCAGTACTTC.

V gene TRBV9 combines with J gene TRBJ2-7, with 9 bases aligning to TRBD1. The CDR3 spans 16 residues. The germline V gene has CDR1 SGDLS and CDR2 YYNGEE. The V gene end was trimmed by 4 bases and the J gene end by 1 base; junction bases not matched to a gene: 9. Here the CDR3 reads CASSTPGTGNSYEQYV. DNA for the CDR3: TGTGCCAGCAGCACCCCCGGGACAGGGAATTCCTACGAGCAGTACGTC.

This chain connects TRBV4-3 to TRBJ2-1; 9 nucleotides align to TRBD2. The V gene end was trimmed by 1 base and the J gene end by 4 bases; junction bases not matched to a gene: 5. CDR1 and CDR2 from the germline V gene are LGHNA and YSLEER. CDR3 length equals 16 residues. CDR3 nucleotides: TGCGCCAGCAGCCAAGGTGGTAGCGGGGGATACAATGAGCAGTTCTTC. Translation: CASSQGGSGGYNEQFF.

The chain has TRBV19 and TRBJ1-5; D perhaps matches TRBD1 (5 bases). The CDR3 has 15 residues. Trimming pared 5 bases from V and 10 bases from J, leaving 21 bases between. CDR1 and CDR2 from the germline V gene are LNHDA and SQIVND (reference sequence). CDR3 region: CASSETENSFSPQHF. CDR3 in DNA: TGTGCCAGTAGTGAGACAGAGAATTCATTCAGTCCCCAGCATTTT.

The chain is built from TRBV14 and TRBJ2-5; 8 bases agree with TRBD2. Trimming cost V 4 bases and J 1 base; bases outside gene matches: 5. CDR1 SGHDN and CDR2 FVKESK come from the germline V gene. The CDR3 runs to 15 residues. CDR3 protein: CASSRISGGQETQYF. The CDR3 DNA sequence: TGTGCCAGCAGCCGAATCAGCGGGGGCCAAGAGACCCAGTACTTC.

The gene calls are TRBV28 and TRBJ1-4, with unresolved D. Germline V gene data show CDR1 as MDHEN and CDR2 as SYDVKM. The germline V and J ends were trimmed by 7 bases and 8 bases, with 17 bases remaining between them. The CDR3 is 14 amino acids. The CDR3 loop is CASIQAGVREKLFF. The CDR3 bases are TGTGCCAGCATCCAAGCCGGGGTACGGGAAAAACTGTTTTTT.

The chain couples TRBV6-1 to TRBJ2-3; D possibly corresponds to TRBD1 (5 bases). Deletions cut 1 base from V and 3 bases from J, with 11 bases between. The germline V gene has CDR1 MNHNS and CDR2 SASEGT. The CDR3 spans 15 residues. The CDR3 DNA is TGTGCCAGCAGTGAAGGCGCAGGGTCTACAGATACGCAGTATTTT. It translates to CASSEGAGSTDTQYF.

The chain employs TRBV4-1 and TRBJ2-3, with D perhaps TRBD2 (6 bases). This CDR3 contains 17 residues. Germline-derived CDR1 and CDR2 are MGHRA and YSYEKL. The ends were cut back, 0 bases at V and 2 bases at J, with 15 bases in the middle. CDR3 sequence reads: CASSQDSRASATDTQYF. The CDR3 DNA sequence: TGCGCCAGCAGCCAAGATTCTAGGGCTAGCGCCACAGATACGCAGTATTTT.

This rearrangement joins TRBV5-6 to TRBJ2-7; perhaps TRBD2 as D (6 bases). The V end lost 8 bases, the J end lost 3 bases, and 18 bases lay between the germline ends. The CDR3 has 14 amino acids. Germline CDR1 reads SGHDT; CDR2 reads YYEEEE. The CDR3 sequence: CASERRGRVYEQYF. DNA for the CDR3: TGTGCCAGTGAGAGGCGGGGAAGGGTCTACGAGCAGTACTTC.

With respect to this clone: At one of its ends the junction is not consistent with the germline gene, which may arise from a read error. V usage is TRBV2 and J usage is TRBJ1-6; D not certain. Per germline, CDR1 SNHLY and CDR2 FYNNEI. The CDR3 has 11 residues. The CDR3 coding sequence is TGTGCCAGCAGTGACCCGGGCCCTAGCAACTTT. As protein: CASSDPGPSNF.

This clone is a singleton in its sample. J is TRBJ1-2 and V is TRBV7-2; tentatively, D is TRBD1 (6 bases). The CDR3 is made up of 13 amino acids. Trimming left V 3 bases short and J 8 bases short, with 13 bases between. The germline V gene has CDR1 SGHTA and CDR2 FQGNSA. The CDR3, as DNA: TGTGCCAGCAGCTTTGGGGGGGCGCCCGGCTACACCTTC. Translating it yields CASSFGGAPGYTF.

This clone was observed a few times. The chain has TRBV27 and TRBJ2-1, with D perhaps TRBD2 (6 bases). The ends were cut back, 6 bases at V and 8 bases at J, with 11 bases in the middle. This CDR3 region has 12 residues. Looked up from germline, CDR1 is MNHEY and CDR2 is SMNVEV (reference sequence). Here the CDR3 DNA reads TGTGCCAGCAGGTCTATAGCGGATGAGCAGTTCTTC. Translating it yields CASRSIADEQFF.

The gene calls are TRBV5-1 and TRBJ2-7; 7 bases are a match to TRBD2. Germline CDR1 is SGHRS and CDR2 is YFSETQ. CDR3 length: 17 amino acids. V was clipped by 3 bases and J by 3 bases; unmatched bases: 15. This CDR3 is CASSWEGTPHAFYEQYF. DNA of the CDR3: TGCGCCAGCAGCTGGGAGGGGACGCCACACGCCTTCTACGAGCAGTACTTC.

The genes are TRBV6-6 and TRBJ2-2; 10 nucleotides agree with TRBD1. Germline V CDR1 and CDR2: MNHNY, SVGAGI (reference sequence). This CDR3 is 16 amino acids long. V was clipped by 2 bases and J by 5 bases; unmatched bases: 5. The CDR3 nucleotides read TGTGCCAGCAGTTACACGGACAGGGGGGGGACCGGGGAGCTGTTTTTT. It codes for CASSYTDRGGTGELFF.

This chain links TRBV7-2 with TRBJ2-1, with 8 nucleotides matching TRBD2. The CDR3 has 15 amino acids. With 6 bases clipped from V and 1 base from J, the junction kept 5 bases outside the gene matches. Germline lookup yields CDR1 SGHTA and CDR2 FQGNSA. The CDR3: CASSLSGTSYNEQFF. CDR3 sequence (DNA): TGTGCCAGCAGTCTTAGCGGGACTTCCTACAATGAGCAGTTCTTC.

The V gene is TRBV9, the J gene TRBJ1-2; possibly TRBD1 for D (6 bases). Between the trimmed V and J ends, which lost 3 bases and 3 bases, there was a span of 15 bases. CDR3 length equals 15 residues. Germline V CDR1 and CDR2: SGDLS, YYNGEE. CDR3 coding DNA: TGTGCCAGCAGCGGCCACAGGGTACGTCACTATGGCTACACCTTC. Protein product: CASSGHRVRHYGYTF.

This clone has just one count. The V call is TRBV10-3, the J call TRBJ1-3; 7 bases are a match to TRBD1. Losses at the gene ends were 8 bases for V and 8 bases for J; bases not matched to a gene: 3. The CDR3 is made up of 11 amino acids. The germline V gene encodes CDR1 ENHRY and CDR2 SYGVKD. In DNA, the CDR3 is TGTGCCATCGGCAGGGGGGACACCATATATTTT. Translation gives CAIGRGDTIYF.

The chain uses TRBV28 and TRBJ1-1; a weak D match, TRBD1 (6 bases). Trimming shortened V by 5 bases and J by 5 bases, and 18 bases separated the two germline ends. Germline V gives CDR1 MDHEN, CDR2 SYDVKM. The CDR3 has 15 amino acids. CDR3 residues: CASSGRTGSGTEAFF. In DNA form, the CDR3 reads TGTGCCAGCAGTGGTCGAACAGGGAGTGGGACTGAAGCTTTCTTT.

The chain carries TRBV18 and TRBJ1-1; D is possibly TRBD1 (6 bases). The germline CDR1 and CDR2 sequences are KGHSH and LQKENI. The V end was cut by 3 bases, the J end by 6 bases, with 14 bases between. The CDR3 is 14 residues long. DNA for the CDR3: TGTGCCAGCTCACCCGTACAGGGTCCGGCTGAAGCTTTCTTT. As protein: CASSPVQGPAEAFF. Variable domain in full (rest from reference TRBV18 and TRBJ1-1): NAGVMQNPRHLVRRRGQEARLRCSPMKGHSHVYWYRQLPEEGLKFMVYLQKENIIDESGMPKERFSAEFPKEGPSILRIQQVVRGDSAAYFCASSPVQGPAEAFFGQGTRLTVV.

In DNA form, the CDR3 reads TGTGCCACCAGGGAGGGTCTTCCTCAGAATACGCAGTATTTT. This sequence encodes CATREGLPQNTQYF. The chain recombines TRBV6-1 with TRBJ2-3, with TRBD2 matching 7 bases. CDR3 size: 14 residues. The junction had 14 bases not matched to a gene; V was cut back by 10 bases and J by 7 bases. CDR1 is MNHNS, CDR2 SASEGT, per germline.

The chain links TRBV7-8 to TRBJ1-2, with TRBD1 matching 7 bases. Unmatched junction bases numbered 7, after V lost 5 bases and J lost 4 bases. The CDR3 covers 14 residues. The germline V gene has CDR1 SGHVS and CDR2 FQNEAQ. CDR3 DNA sequence: TGTGCCAGCAGCGCCAGGGACAGCCTCTATGGCTACACCTTC. It translates to CASSARDSLYGYTF. Together with reference TRBV7-8 and TRBJ1-2, the CDR3 gives the full variable domain: GAGVSQSPRYKVAKRGQDVALRCDPISGHVSLFWYQQALGQGPEFLTYFQNEAQLDKSGLPSDRFFAERPEGSVSTLKIQRTQQEDSAVYLCASSARDSLYGYTFGSGTRLTVV.